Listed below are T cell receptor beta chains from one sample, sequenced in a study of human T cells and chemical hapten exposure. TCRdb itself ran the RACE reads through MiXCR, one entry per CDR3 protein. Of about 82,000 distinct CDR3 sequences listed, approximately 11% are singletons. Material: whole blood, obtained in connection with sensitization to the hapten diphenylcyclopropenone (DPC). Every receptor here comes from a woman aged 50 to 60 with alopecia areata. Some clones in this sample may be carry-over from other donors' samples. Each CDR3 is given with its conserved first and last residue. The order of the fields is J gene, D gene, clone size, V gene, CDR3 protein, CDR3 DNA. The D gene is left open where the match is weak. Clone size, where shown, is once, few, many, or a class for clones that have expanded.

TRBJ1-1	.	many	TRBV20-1	CSAPGRANTEAFF	TGCAGTGCTCCGGGGAGGGCGAACACTGAAGCTTTCTTT
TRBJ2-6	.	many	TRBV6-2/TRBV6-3	CASTVPSGLSGANVLTF	TGTGCCAGCACAGTCCCCTCGGGGTTATCCGGGGCCAACGTCCTGACTTTC
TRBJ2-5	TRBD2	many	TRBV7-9	CASSLYASGIETQYF	TGTGCCAGCAGCTTATATGCTAGCGGGATAGAGACCCAGTACTTC
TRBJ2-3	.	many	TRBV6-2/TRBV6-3	CASMGTNTDTQYF	TGTGCCAGCATGGGGACCAACACAGATACGCAGTATTTT
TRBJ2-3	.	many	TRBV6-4	CASSVGPDHTDTQYF	TGTGCCAGCAGTGTTGGGCCAGACCACACAGATACGCAGTATTTT
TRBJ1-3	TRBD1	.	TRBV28	CASRRGGTVGGNTIYF	TGTGCCAGCAGACGCGGAGGGACAGTGGGGGGAAACACCATATATTTT
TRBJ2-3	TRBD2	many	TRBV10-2	CASSQPQRDFTDTQYF	TGCGCCAGCAGTCAACCCCAGCGGGATTTCACAGATACGCAGTATTTT
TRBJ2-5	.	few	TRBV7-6	CASSSSTGVETQYF	TGTGCCAGCAGCTCGTCGACCGGGGTAGAGACCCAGTACTTC
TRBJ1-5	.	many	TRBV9	CASSVTAGESQPQHF	TGTGCCAGCAGCGTAACAGCAGGGGAGTCTCAGCCCCAGCATTTT
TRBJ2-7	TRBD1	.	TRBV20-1	CSARDEGQGKREQYF	TGCAGTGCTAGAGATGAGGGACAGGGAAAACGCGAGCAGTACTTC
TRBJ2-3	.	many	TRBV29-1	CSVELADTQYF	TGCAGCGTTGAGCTAGCGGATACGCAGTATTTT
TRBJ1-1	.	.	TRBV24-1	CATSDHPDTEAFF	TGTGCCACCAGTGATCACCCGGACACTGAAGCTTTCTTT
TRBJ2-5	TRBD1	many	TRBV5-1	CASSPGTEETQYF	TGCGCCAGCAGCCCTGGGACAGAAGAGACCCAGTACTTC
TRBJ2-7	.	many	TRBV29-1	CSVALGPYEQYF	TGCAGCGTTGCACTGGGACCCTACGAGCAGTACTTC
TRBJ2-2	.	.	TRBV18	CASSPISVSNTGELFF	TGTGCCAGCTCACCTATCTCGGTCTCAAACACCGGGGAGCTGTTTTTT
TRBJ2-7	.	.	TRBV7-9	CASSVGLGKQYF	TGTGCCAGCAGCGTCGGTTTGGGCAAGCAGTACTTC
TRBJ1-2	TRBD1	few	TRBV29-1	CSVEGGGVYGYTF	TGCAGCGTTGAAGGAGGGGGCGTCTATGGCTACACCTTC
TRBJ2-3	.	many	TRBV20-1	CSARDKESGTRADTQYF	TGCAGTGCTAGAGATAAGGAGTCAGGGACCCGGGCCGATACGCAGTATTTT
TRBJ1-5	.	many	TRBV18	CASSPNAPRGNQPQHF	TGTGCCAGCTCACCCAACGCCCCTAGGGGCAATCAGCCCCAGCATTTT
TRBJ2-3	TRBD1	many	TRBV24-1	CATSGDRGGTDTQYF	TGTGCCACCAGTGGCGACAGGGGGGGCACAGATACGCAGTATTTT
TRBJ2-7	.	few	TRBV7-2	CASSLVALYEQYF	TGTGCCAGCAGCTTAGTAGCTCTCTACGAGCAGTACTTC
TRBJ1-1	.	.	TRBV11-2	CASSPRWSSEAFF	TGTGCCAGCAGCCCGCGGTGGTCATCTGAAGCTTTCTTT
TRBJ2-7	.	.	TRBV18	CASSPVARDEQYF	TGTGCCAGCTCACCAGTTGCAAGGGACGAGCAGTACTTC
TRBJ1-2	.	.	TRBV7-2	CASSFSPHGARRIGYTF	TGTGCCAGCAGCTTTTCCCCCCACGGGGCTCGTAGGATTGGCTACACCTTC
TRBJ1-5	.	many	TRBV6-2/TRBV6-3	CASSYSGSPNQPQHF	TGTGCCAGCAGTTACTCCGGGAGCCCAAATCAGCCCCAGCATTTT
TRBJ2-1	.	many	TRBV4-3	CASSQYYDNEQFF	TGCGCCAGCAGCCAGTACTACGACAATGAGCAGTTCTTC
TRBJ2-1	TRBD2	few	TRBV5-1	CASSFDGTSGPNNEQFF	TGCGCCAGCAGCTTCGACGGGACTAGCGGACCGAACAATGAGCAGTTCTTC
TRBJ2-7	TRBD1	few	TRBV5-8	CASSLGRQGTSYEQYF	TGTGCCAGCAGCTTGGGACGACAGGGGACATCCTACGAGCAGTACTTC
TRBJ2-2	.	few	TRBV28	CASSPPTASNTGELFF	TGTGCCAGCAGCCCCCCGACGGCTTCGAACACCGGGGAGCTGTTTTTT
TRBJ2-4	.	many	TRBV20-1	CSARDTWEAKNIQYF	TGCAGTGCTAGAGATACGTGGGAAGCCAAAAACATTCAGTACTTC
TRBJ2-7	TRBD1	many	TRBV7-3	CASSLTGDRGAYEQYF	TGTGCCAGCAGCTTAACGGGAGACAGGGGCGCCTACGAGCAGTACTTC
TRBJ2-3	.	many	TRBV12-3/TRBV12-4	CASSLGGGSTDTQYF	TGTGCCAGCAGTTTAGGAGGGGGTAGCACAGATACGCAGTATTTT
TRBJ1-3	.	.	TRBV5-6	CASSQEQGRRGNTIYF	TGTGCCAGCAGCCAGGAACAGGGAAGAAGAGGAAACACCATATATTTT